The sequence of this T cell receptor (beta chain) was determined in a study of response to subunit inactivated influenza vaccine. General observations from the study: The authors proposed limited new T cell recruitment per seasonal influenza vaccination.

MiXCR, applied by TCRdb to the RT-PCR reads, yields one record per CDR3 protein. The repertoire holds under 850,000 distinct CDR3 sequences, with about 18% as singletons. This clonotype was seen only a few times. No antigen is known for it. The germline V and J ends were trimmed by 0 bases and 3 bases, with 13 bases remaining between them. Germline loops: CDR1 SGDLS, CDR2 YYNGEE. This CDR3 is built from 15 residues. This chain connects TRBV9 to TRBJ2-7; D ambiguous. The TCR originated in a middle-aged man who received an inactivated influenza vaccine. Sequences were derived from PBMCs from blood, sampled 5 to 6 days after vaccination. The CDR3, as DNA: TGTGCCAGCAGCGTAGAAGTGGGCCTCCTCTACGAGCAGTACTTC. Translated, it gives CASSVEVGLLYEQYF.